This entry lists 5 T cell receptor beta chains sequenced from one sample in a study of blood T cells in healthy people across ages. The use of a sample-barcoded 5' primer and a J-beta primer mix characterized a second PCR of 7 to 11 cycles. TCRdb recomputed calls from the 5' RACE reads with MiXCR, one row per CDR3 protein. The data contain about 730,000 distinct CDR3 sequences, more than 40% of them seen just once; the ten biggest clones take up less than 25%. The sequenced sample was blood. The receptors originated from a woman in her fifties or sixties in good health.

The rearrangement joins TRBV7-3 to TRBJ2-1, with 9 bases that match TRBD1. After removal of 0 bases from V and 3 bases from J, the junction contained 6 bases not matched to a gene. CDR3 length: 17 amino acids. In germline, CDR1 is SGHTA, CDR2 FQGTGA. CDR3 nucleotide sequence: TGTGCCAGCAGCTTAACCCCCGGACAGGGGCACTACAATGAGCAGTTCTTC. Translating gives CASSLTPGQGHYNEQFF.

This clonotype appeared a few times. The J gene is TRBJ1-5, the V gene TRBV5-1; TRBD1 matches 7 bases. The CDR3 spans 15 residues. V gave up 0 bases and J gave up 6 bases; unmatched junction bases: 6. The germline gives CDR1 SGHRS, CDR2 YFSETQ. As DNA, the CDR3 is TGCGCCAGCAGCTTGGGTGGACAGGCCCGTCAGCCCCAGCATTTT. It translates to CASSLGGQARQPQHF.

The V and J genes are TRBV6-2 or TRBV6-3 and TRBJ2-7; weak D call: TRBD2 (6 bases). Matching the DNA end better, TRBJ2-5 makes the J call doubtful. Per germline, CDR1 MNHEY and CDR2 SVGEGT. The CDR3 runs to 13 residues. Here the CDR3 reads CASRGGDPGTQYF. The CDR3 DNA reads TGTGCCAGCAGAGGCGGGGACCCCGGGACCCAGTACTTC.

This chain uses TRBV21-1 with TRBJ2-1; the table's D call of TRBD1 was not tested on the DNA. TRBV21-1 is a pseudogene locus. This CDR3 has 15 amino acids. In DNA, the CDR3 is TGTGCCAGCAGCGCCCCCCGGGACAGAAATGTAGAGCAGTTCTTC. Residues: CASSAPRDRNVEQFF.

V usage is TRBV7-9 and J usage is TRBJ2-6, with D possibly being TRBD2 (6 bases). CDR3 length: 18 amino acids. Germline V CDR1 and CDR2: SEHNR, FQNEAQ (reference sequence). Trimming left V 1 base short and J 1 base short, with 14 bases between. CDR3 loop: CASSLGGGSASGANVLTF. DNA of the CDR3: TGTGCCAGCAGCTTAGGAGGAGGGTCGGCTTCTGGGGCCAACGTCCTGACTTTC.